This T cell receptor (beta chain) was recorded in a study of shared clonotypes between healthy human individuals (dated by TCRdb to about 2020). Broadly, across the study: A couple of women and three men aged 18 to 49 years were included in the cohort. To estimate repertoire size and how much clonotype sharing occurs between individuals, the study deeply sequenced the blood TCR repertoires of several healthy adults. To increase sequencing depth and limit assay-specific biases, different laboratories used diverse techniques to prepare libraries and sequence TCR repertoires. For each donor, CD4 naive and CD4 memory were each given three plates, CD8 naive was given two plates, and CD8 memory was given one plate. Between about 0.8 and 9 billion PBMCs per donor were obtained by leukapheresis. Here is what the overall study found, with its caveats: Clonotypes shared by all four sorted-subset donors showed higher generation probabilities than non-shared clonotypes. Pairwise subsampling indicated that sequencing depth was expected to affect the degree of clonotype sharing among donors. Incomplete sequencing was indicated by rarefaction of sorted-subset datasets, despite the large sequencing depth. Because the study included only a small number of donors, the genetic and exposure-history diversity represented was limited. Sampling was restricted to blood, and TCR repertoires in tissues likely differ from the TCR repertoires found in blood. Larger estimated clonotype richness was generally found for naive subsets than for memory subsets. Across a handful of donors, roughly 5% of naive CD4, around 3.3% of naive CD8, about 2.3% of memory CD4, and about 0.4% of memory CD8 clonotypes were shared.

TCR CDR3 regions were amplified from genomic DNA by multiplex PCR using the deep immunoSEQ assay. Genomic DNA extracted from each cell subset was distributed evenly over all wells of several immunoSEQ 96-well plates, and each plate served as one replicate. For sorted subsets, each replicate PCR was loaded with around 200 ng genomic DNA, equivalent to 32,000 or so T cell genomes. Purified libraries were measured with a Qubit 3.0 fluorometer, size-checked on a Bioanalyzer 2100, and measured again with the KAPA Library Quantification kit. Every immunoSEQ 96-well plate was sequenced on a dedicated single-read 150-cycle Illumina NextSeq 550 flow cell. Turning to the authors' computational methods: Because the immunoSEQ output held only junctional sequences and lacked quality scores, the filtering could not match the filtering applied to full-length reads. To assign V/J genes and CDR3, sequences were annotated using PyIR, a Python wrapper for IgBLAST v1.9, with IMGT germline references. Reads were filtered out if the reads had weak V/J assignments (E-value above 1e-6), no CDR3, stop codons, out-of-frame junctions, or ambiguous translated residues. V3J clonotypes were defined as sequences sharing an identical inferred V gene, J gene, and CDR3 amino acid sequence. Percentage overlap between repertoires was calculated by dividing the number of shared unique clonotypes by the size of the smaller repertoire. Richness of each repertoire was evaluated using RTK rarefaction, the Chao1 estimator, and Recon v2.1 estimates of unobserved clonotypes. Generation probabilities for all TCRbeta clonotypes obtained by the gDNA method from a handful of donors were computed using OLGA. Not all clones reach the TCRdb copy of this immuneACCESS table, which keeps in-frame sequences only. Checked studies attribute under half of the gap to unresolved V genes and leave the rest unexplained. That table supplies the V and J calls and clone size; D and trimming were determined from the DNA. The sample table holds about 990,000 clones, of which more than 75% were seen once. Of the sample, 0.55% to 0.7% falls within the top ten clones.

With regard to this clone: Its binding antigen is unknown. Qualities for individual bases were not recorded, and no much larger clone is one base off. Other DNA variants within this sample encode the same CDR3.

From cysteine to phenylalanine, the CDR3 is 15 amino acids long. CDR3 DNA is the only sequence kept; it has 45 bases, read in frame from the first base. Between the V and J ends, shortened by 0 bases and 1 base respectively, the junction contains 11 bases. For CDR1 and CDR2, the germline V gene lists SGDLS and YYNGEE. Healthy HIV-negative adults with no recently reported acute infections or vaccinations were included as donors. Every donor was a Caucasian adult residing in Nashville, Tennessee, USA. Magnetic negative selection was used to enrich CD4+ T cells, after which naive cells were positively selected on CD45RA and the negative fraction became the memory subset. Blood was obtained by leukapheresis, after which PBMCs were separated by Ficoll-Histopaque density gradient centrifugation and cryopreserved in liquid nitrogen vapor phase. Analytical flow cytometry was used to check the purity and quantity of each magnetically sorted T cell population. From each sorted fraction, genomic DNA was isolated and quantified by UV absorbance on a Nanodrop 2000c.

This sequence uses TRBV9 and TRBJ2-7; a tentative D match to TRBD1 spans 6 bases. The TCR was taken from a young man in good health. Some clones in this sample may be carry-over from other donors' samples. The sequencing input was memory CD4+ T cells from PBMCs. The cell subset or site label on this specimen signifies: CD45RA-negative fraction. The CDR3 region has the sequence CASSVGPDRSYEQYF. The DNA is as follows: TGTGCCAGCAGCGTAGGCCCGGACAGATCCTACGAGCAGTACTTC.